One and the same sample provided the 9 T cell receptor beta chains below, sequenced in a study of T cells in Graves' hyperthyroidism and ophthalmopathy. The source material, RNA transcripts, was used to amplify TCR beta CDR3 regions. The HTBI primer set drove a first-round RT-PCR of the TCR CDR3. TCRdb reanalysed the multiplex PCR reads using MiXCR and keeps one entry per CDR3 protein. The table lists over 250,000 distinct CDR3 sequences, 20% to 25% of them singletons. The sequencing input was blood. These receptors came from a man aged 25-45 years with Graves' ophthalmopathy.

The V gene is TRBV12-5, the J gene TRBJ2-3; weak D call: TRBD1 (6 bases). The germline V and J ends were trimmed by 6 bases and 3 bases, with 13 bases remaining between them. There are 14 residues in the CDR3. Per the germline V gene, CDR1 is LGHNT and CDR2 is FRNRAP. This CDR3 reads CASGEQDSTDTQYF. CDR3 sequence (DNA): TGTGCTAGTGGGGAACAGGACAGTACAGATACGCAGTATTTT.

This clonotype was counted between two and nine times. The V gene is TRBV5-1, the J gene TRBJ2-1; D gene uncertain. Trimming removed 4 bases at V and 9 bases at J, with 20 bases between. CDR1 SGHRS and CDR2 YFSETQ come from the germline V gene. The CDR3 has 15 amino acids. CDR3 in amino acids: CASSQYRLYSSEQFF. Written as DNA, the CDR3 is TGCGCCAGCAGCCAATACCGGCTTTACAGTAGTGAGCAGTTCTTC.

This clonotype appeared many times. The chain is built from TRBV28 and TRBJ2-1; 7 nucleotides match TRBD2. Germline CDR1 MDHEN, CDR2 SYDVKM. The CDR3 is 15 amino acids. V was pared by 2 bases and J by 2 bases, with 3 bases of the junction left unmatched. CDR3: CASSLGLGPYNEQFF. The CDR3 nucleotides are TGTGCCAGCAGTTTAGGACTAGGACCCTACAATGAGCAGTTCTTC.

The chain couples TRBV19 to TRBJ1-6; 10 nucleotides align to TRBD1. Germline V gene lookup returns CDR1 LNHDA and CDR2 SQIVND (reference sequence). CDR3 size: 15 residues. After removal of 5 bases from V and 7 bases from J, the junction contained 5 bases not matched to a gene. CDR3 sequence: CASSSTGGINSPLHF. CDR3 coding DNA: TGTGCCAGTAGTTCGACAGGGGGCATAAATTCACCCCTCCACTTT.

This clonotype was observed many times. CDR3 region: CSARTSGRAREQYF. The CDR3 nucleotides read TGCAGTGCTAGGACTAGCGGGAGGGCAAGGGAGCAGTACTTC. The chain employs TRBV20-1 and TRBJ2-7, with 14 bases that match TRBD2. CDR3 length: 14 amino acids. CDR1 is DFQATT and CDR2 is SNEGSKA in the germline V gene (reference sequence). The J segment lost 7 bases and the V segment lost 3 bases, leaving 5 bases of the junction unmatched.

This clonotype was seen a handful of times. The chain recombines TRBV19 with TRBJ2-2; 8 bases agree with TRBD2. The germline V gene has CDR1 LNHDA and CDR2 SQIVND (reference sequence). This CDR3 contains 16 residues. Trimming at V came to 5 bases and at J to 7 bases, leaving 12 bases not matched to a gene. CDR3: CASSASSGRWGGELFF. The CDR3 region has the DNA TGTGCCAGTAGTGCGTCGAGCGGGAGATGGGGCGGGGAGCTGTTTTTT.

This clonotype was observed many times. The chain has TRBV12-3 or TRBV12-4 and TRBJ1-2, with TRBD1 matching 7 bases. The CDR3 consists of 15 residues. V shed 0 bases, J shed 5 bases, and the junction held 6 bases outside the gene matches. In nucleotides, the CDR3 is TGTGCCAGCAGTTTAGCGGGGGGACAGCTGTATGGCTACACCTTC. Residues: CASSLAGGQLYGYTF.

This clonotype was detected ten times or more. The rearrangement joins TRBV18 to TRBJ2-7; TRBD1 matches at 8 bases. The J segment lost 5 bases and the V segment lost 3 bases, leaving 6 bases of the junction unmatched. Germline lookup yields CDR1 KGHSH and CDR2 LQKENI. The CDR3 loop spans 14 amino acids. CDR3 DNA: TGTGCCAGCTCACCGAGGACAGGGCGCGACGAGCAGTACTTC. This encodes CASSPRTGRDEQYF.

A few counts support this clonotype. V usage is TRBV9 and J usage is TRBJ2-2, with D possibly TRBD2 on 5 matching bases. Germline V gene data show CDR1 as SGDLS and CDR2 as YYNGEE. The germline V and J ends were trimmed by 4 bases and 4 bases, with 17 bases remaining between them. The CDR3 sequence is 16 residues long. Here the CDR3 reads CASSPRPPGGTGELFF. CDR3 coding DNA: TGTGCCAGCAGCCCCCGCCCCCCCGGAGGCACCGGGGAGCTGTTTTTT. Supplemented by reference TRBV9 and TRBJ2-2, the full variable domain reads DSGVTQTPKHLITATGQRVTLRCSPRSGDLSVYWYQQSLDQGLQFLIQYYNGEERAKGNILERFSAQQFPDLHSELNLSSLELGDSALYFCASSPRPPGGTGELFFGEGSRLTVL.